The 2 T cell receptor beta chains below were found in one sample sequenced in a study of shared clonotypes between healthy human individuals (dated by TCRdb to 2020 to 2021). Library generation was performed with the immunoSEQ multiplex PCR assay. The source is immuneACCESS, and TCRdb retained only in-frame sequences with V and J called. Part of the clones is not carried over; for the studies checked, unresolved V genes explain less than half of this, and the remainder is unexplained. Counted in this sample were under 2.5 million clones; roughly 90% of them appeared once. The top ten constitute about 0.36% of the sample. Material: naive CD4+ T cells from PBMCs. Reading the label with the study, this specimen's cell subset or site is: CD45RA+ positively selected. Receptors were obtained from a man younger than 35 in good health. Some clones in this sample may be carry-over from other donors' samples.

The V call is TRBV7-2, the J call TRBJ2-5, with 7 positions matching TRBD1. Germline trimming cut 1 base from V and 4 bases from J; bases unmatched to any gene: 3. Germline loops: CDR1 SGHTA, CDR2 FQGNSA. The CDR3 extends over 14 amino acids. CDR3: CASSLGGGLETQYF. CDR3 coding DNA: TGTGCCAGCAGCTTAGGAGGGGGCTTAGAGACCCAGTACTTC.

The CDR3 is CASSLVGAAAQYF. The CDR3 nucleotides are TGCGCCAGCAGCTTGGTAGGGGCGGCGGCCCAGTACTTC. V gene TRBV5-1 combines with J gene TRBJ2-5, with a tentative D call TRBD1 (5 bases). Deletions cut 0 bases from V and 9 bases from J, with 12 bases between. CDR1 and CDR2 from the germline V gene are SGHRS and YFSETQ. The CDR3 totals 13 residues.